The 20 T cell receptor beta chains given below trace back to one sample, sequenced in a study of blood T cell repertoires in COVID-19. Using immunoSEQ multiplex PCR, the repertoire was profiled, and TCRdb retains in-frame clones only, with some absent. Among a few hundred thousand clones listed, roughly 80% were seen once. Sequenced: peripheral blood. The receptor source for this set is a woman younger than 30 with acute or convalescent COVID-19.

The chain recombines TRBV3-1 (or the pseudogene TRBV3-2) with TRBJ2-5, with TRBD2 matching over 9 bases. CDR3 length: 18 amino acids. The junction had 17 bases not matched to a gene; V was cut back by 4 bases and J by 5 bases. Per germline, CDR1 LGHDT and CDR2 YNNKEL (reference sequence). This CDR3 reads CASSPLKTSGATWETQYF. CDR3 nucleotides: TGTGCCAGCAGCCCGCTGAAGACTAGCGGAGCGACCTGGGAGACCCAGTACTTC.

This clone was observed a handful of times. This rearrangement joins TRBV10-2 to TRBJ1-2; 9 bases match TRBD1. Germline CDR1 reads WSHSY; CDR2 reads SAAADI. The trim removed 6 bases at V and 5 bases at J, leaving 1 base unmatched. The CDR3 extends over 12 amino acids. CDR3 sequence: CASRDRGYGYTF. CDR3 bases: TGCGCCAGCAGGGACAGGGGATATGGCTACACCTTC.

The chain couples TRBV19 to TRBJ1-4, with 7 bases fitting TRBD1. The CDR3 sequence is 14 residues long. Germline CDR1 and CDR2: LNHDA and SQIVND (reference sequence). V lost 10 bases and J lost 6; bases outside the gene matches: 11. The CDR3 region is CATHQTGLDEKLFF. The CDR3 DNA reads TGTGCCACCCACCAGACAGGGTTGGATGAAAAACTGTTTTTT.

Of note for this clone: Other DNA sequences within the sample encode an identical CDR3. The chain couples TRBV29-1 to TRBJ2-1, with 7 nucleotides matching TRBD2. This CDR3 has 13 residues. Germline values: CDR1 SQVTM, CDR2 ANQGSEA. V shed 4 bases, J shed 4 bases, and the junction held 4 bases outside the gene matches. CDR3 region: CSVVSSGYNEQFF. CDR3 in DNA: TGCAGCGTTGTGTCTAGCGGATACAATGAGCAGTTCTTC.

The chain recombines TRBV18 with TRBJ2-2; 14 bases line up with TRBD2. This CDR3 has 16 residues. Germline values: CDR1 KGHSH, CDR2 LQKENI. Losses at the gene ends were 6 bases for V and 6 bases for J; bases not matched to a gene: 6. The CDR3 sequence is CASSRGLAGDPGELFF. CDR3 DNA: TGTGCCAGCTCCAGGGGACTAGCGGGAGATCCCGGGGAGCTGTTTTTT.

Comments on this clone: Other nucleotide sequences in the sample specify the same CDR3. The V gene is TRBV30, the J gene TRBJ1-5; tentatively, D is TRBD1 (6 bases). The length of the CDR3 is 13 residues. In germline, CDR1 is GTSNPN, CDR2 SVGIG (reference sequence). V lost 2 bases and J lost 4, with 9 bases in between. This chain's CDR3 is CAWSRQENQPQHF. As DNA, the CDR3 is TGTGCCTGGAGTCGACAGGAGAATCAGCCCCAGCATTTT.

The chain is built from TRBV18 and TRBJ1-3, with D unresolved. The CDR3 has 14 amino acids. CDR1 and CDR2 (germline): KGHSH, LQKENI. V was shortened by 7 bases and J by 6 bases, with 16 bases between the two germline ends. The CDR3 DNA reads TGTGCCAGCTTGGGCCTCGGATCATCAAACACCATATATTTT. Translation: CASLGLGSSNTIYF.

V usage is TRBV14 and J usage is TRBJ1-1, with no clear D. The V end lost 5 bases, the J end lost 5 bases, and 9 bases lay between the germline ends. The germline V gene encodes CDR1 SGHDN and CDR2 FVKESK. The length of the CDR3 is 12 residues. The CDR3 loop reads CASSLERTEAFF. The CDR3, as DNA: TGTGCCAGCAGCTTGGAGAGGACTGAAGCTTTCTTT. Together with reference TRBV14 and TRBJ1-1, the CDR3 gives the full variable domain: EAGVTQFPSHSVIEKGQTVTLRCDPISGHDNLYWYRRVMGKEIKFLLHFVKESKQDESGMPNNRFLAERTGGTYSTLKVQPAELEDSGVYFCASSLERTEAFFGQGTRLTVV.

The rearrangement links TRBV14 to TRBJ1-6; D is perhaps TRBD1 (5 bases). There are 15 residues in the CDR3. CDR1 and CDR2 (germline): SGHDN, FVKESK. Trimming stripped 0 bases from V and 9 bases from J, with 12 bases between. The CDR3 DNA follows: TGTGCCAGCAGCCAAGAGGGTCTCGGGGGTTCACCCCTCCACTTT. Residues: CASSQEGLGGSPLHF.

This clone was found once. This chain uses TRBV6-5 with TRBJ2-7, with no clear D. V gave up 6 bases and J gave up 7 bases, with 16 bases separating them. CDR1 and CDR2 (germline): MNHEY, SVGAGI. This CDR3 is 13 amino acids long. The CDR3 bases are TGTGCCAGCAGACCGACGGGTCTGGGTGAGCAGTACTTC. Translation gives CASRPTGLGEQYF.

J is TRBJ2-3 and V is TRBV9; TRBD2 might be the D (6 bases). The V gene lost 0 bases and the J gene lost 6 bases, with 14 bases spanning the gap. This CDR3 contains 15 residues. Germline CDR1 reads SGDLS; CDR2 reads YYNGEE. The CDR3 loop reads CASSVGVGSMDTQYF. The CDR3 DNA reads TGTGCCAGCAGCGTAGGGGTCGGGAGTATGGATACGCAGTATTTT.

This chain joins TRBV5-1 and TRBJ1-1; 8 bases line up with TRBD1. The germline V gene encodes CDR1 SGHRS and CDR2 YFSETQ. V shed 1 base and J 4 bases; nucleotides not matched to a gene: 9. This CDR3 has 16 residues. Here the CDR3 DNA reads TGCGCCAGCAGCTTGTCAACAGGGGGATGGGGCACTGAAGCTTTCTTT. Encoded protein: CASSLSTGGWGTEAFF. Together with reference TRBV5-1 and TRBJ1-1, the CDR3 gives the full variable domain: KAGVTQTPRYLIKTRGQQVTLSCSPISGHRSVSWYQQTPGQGLQFLFEYFSETQRNKGNFPGRFSGRQFSNSRSEMNVSTLELGDSALYLCASSLSTGGWGTEAFFGQGTRLTVV.

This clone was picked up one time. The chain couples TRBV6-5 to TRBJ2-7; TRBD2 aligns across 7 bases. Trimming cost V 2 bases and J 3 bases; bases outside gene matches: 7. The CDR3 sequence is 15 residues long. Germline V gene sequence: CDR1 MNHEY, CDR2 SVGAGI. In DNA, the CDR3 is TGTGCCAGCAGTTACGGAGCGGGGATTCACTACGAGCAGTACTTC. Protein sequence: CASSYGAGIHYEQYF.

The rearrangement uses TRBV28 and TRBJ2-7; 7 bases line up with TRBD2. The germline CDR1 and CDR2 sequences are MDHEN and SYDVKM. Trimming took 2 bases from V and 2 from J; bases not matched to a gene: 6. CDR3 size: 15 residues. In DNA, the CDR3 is TGTGCCAGCAGTTTAGGGCTAGCGGTCGCCTACGAGCAGTACTTC. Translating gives CASSLGLAVAYEQYF.

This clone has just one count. CDR3 sequence (DNA): TGCGCCAGCAGTGAGTACCTGGCGGGGGACTCCTACGAGCAGTACTTC. Amino acid sequence: CASSEYLAGDSYEQYF. The chain has TRBV10-2 and TRBJ2-7, with 7 bases that match TRBD2. CDR3 length: 16 residues. The junction had 6 bases not matched to a gene; V was cut back by 1 base and J by 0 bases. CDR1 WSHSY and CDR2 SAAADI come from the germline V gene.

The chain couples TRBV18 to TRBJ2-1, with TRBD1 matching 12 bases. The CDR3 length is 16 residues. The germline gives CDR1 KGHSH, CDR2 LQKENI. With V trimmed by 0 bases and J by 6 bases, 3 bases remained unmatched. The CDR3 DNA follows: TGTGCCAGCTCACCACCGGGACAGGGGGCTGCCAATGAGCAGTTCTTC. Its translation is CASSPPGQGAANEQFF.

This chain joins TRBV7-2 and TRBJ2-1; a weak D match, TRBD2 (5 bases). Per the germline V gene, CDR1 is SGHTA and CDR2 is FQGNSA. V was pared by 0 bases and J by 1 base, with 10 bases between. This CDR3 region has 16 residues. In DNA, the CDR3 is TGTGCCAGCAGCTTAGCCCCCGGGGTATCCTACAATGAGCAGTTCTTC. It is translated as CASSLAPGVSYNEQFF.

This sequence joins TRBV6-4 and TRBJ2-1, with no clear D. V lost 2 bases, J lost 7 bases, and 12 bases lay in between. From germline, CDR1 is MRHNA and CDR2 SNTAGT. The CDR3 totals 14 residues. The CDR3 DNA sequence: TGTGCCAGCAGTGACAATGCGGAGATAAATGAGCAGTTCTTC. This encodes CASSDNAEINEQFF.

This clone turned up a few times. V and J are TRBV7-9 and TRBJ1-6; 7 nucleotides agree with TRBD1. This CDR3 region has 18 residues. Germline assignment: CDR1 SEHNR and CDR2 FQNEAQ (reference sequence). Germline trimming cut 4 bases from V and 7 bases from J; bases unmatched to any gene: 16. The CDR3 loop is CASSSPGGPTGRNSPLHF. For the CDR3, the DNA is TGTGCCAGCAGCTCCCCGGGTGGTCCGACAGGGCGGAATTCACCCCTCCACTTT. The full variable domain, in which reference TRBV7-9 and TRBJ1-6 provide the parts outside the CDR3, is DTGVSQNPRHKITKRGQNVTFRCDPISEHNRLYWYRQTLGQGPEFLTYFQNEAQLEKSRLLSDRFSAERPKGSFSTLEIQRTEQGDSAMYLCASSSPGGPTGRNSPLHFGNGTRLTVT.

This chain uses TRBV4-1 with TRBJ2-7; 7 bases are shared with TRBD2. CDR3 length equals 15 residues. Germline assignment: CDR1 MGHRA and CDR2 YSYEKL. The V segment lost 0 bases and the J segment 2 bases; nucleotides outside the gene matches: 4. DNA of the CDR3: TGCGCCAGCAGCCAAGAAAACCTAGCGGCCTACGAGCAGTACTTC. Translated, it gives CASSQENLAAYEQYF.